This TCR beta chain was profiled in a study of blood T cell repertoires in COVID-19. Profiled with immunoSEQ multiplex PCR; TCRdb holds only in-frame clones, not every one. The sample lists 250,000 to 400,000 clones, 85% occurring once. Within 2 weeks of study entry, exposed participants had contacted a PCR-confirmed or clinician-diagnosed COVID-19 case. Germline trimming cut 8 bases from V and 7 bases from J; bases unmatched to any gene: 12. Germline V gene sequence: CDR1 SGHAT, CDR2 FQNNGV. This CDR3 is built from 14 residues. This TCR was sampled from a woman in her 30s who had been exposed to COVID-19. The sample was PBMCs or T cells enriched from blood (not recorded which). This chain uses TRBV11-2 with TRBJ1-1, with 8 bases that match TRBD1. In DNA form, the CDR3 reads TGTGCCAGCGCCGTTCAGGGGGCAATTAGTGAAGCTTTCTTT. This translates into CASAVQGAISEAFF.